Listed below are T cell receptor beta chains from one sample, sequenced in a study of CD8+CD57+ T cells in acquired aplastic anemia. TCRdb re-analysed the reads in MiXCR, keeping a single row per CDR3 protein. The sample lists under 350,000 distinct CDR3 sequences, about 56% occurring once. The sequencing sample was made of sorted CD4+, CD8+, or CD8+CD57+ T cells (not recorded which) from PBMCs. The source is a human donor with severe aplastic anemia or a healthy control (not recorded which). The CDR3 runs from the conserved cysteine through the conserved F or W. The D gene is left open where the match is weak. The listing skips clone size in some rows; elsewhere it reads once, few, many or a size class.

d_call | clone_size | j_call | v_call | cdr3_aa | cdr3_nt
. | . | TRBJ2-3 | TRBV7-9 | CASSLTGGSDTQYF | TGTGCCAGCAGCTTGACGGGGGGCTCAGATACGCAGTATTTT
. | . | TRBJ2-2 | TRBV20-1 | CSARGPGSTGELFF | TGCAGTGCTAGGGGTCCGGGAAGCACCGGGGAGCTGTTTTTT
TRBD1 | . | TRBJ1-5 | TRBV6-5 | CASTGPGGMGSNQPQHF | TGTGCCAGCACTGGCCCAGGGGGCATGGGTAGCAATCAGCCCCAGCATTTC
. | few | TRBJ2-7 | TRBV7-8 | CASSSRPGTNSYEQYF | TGTGCCAGCAGCTCACGGCCGGGGACGAACTCCTACGAGCAGTACTTC
. | . | TRBJ2-1 | TRBV2 | CASSGLLALKEQFF | TGTGCCAGCAGTGGACTACTAGCCCTAAAAGAGCAGTTCTTC
. | . | TRBJ1-5 | TRBV7-2 | CASSLLGSSNQPQHF | TGTGCCAGCAGCTTACTAGGTTCGAGCAATCAGCCCCAGCATTTT
TRBD1 | few | TRBJ1-2 | TRBV5-6 | CASSTGQGRVYGYTF | TGTGCCAGCAGCACGGGACAGGGAAGGGTTTATGGCTACACCTTC
. | . | TRBJ2-3 | TRBV14 | CASSLEGTDTDTQYF | TGTGCCAGCAGCTTAGAAGGGACTGACACAGATACGCAGTATTTT
. | . | TRBJ1-5 | TRBV9 | CASSRTPGSNQPQHF | TGTGCCAGCAGTCGGACGCCGGGGAGCAATCAGCCCCAGCATTTT
. | . | TRBJ2-7 | TRBV12-3/TRBV12-4 | CASSLRGQGLSYEQYF | TGTGCCAGCAGTTTGCGGGGCCAGGGCCTCTCCTACGAGCAGTACTTC
. | many | TRBJ2-7 | TRBV6-5 | CASGSYEQYF | TGTGCCAGCGGCTCCTACGAGCAGTACTTC
. | . | TRBJ2-3 | TRBV28 | CASSRDTSAQYF | TGTGCCAGCAGCCGGGACACGAGCGCGCAGTATTTT
. | few | TRBJ2-2 | TRBV10-3 | CAISEQGGTGELFF | TGTGCCATCAGTGAACAGGGTGGCACCGGGGAGCTGTTTTTT
. | many | TRBJ2-7 | TRBV7-9 | CASSLSAEQYF | TGTGCCAGCAGCTTATCGGCCGAGCAGTACTTC
. | . | TRBJ1-6 | TRBV7-7 | CASSLGRSNSPLHF | TGTGCTAGCAGCTTAGGACGGAGTAATTCACCCCTCCACTTT
TRBD2 | . | TRBJ2-5 | TRBV19 | CASSTRTSGGGETQYF | TGTGCCAGTAGTACCCGGACTAGCGGAGGGGGAGAGACCCAGTACTTC
TRBD1 | . | TRBJ1-2 | TRBV6-5 | CASSQGVNGYTF | TGTGCCAGCAGCCAGGGGGTTAATGGCTATACCTTC
TRBD1 | . | TRBJ2-3 | TRBV15 | CATSRVSWDREDTQYF | TGTGCCACCAGCAGAGTCTCCTGGGACAGGGAAGATACGCAGTATTTT
. | . | TRBJ1-2 | TRBV25-1 | CASSEGGGMYGYTF | TGTGCCAGCAGTGAGGGGGGAGGGATGTATGGCTACACCTTC
. | many | TRBJ2-2 | TRBV2 | CASSVDYTGELFF | TGTGCCAGCAGTGTAGACTACACCGGGGAGCTGTTTTTT
. | . | TRBJ1-2 | TRBV2 | CASSEGGLYGYTF | TGTGCCAGCAGTGAAGGGGGCCTCTATGGCTACACCTTC
. | . | TRBJ2-1 | TRBV29-1 | CSVGREYNEQFF | TGCAGCGTTGGCCGGGAGTACAATGAGCAGTTCTTC
. | few | TRBJ1-3 | TRBV10-3 | CAISESGLPGRF | TGTGCCATCAGTGAGTCAGGGCTCCCAGGGCGTTTT
. | few | TRBJ1-2 | TRBV14 | CASSQEAGYGYTF | TGTGCCAGCAGCCAAGAGGCAGGGTATGGCTACACCTTC
. | . | TRBJ1-1 | TRBV2 | CASSVTEAFF | TGTGCCAGCAGTGTCACTGAAGCTTTCTTT
. | once | TRBJ2-2 | TRBV19 | CASSIRPGELFF | TGTGCCAGTAGTATCCGTCCCGGGGAGCTGTTTTTT
. | . | TRBJ1-1 | TRBV2 | CASSVTGALTEAFF | TGTGCCAGCAGTGTGACAGGCGCGCTCACTGAAGCTTTCTTT
TRBD1 | . | TRBJ2-5 | TRBV2 | CASSEAILGDRDKALYF | TGTGCCAGCAGTGAAGCAATCCTAGGGGACAGGGACAAGGCCCTGTACTTC
. | . | TRBJ2-5 | TRBV25-1 | CASSEPSLPRDHTMETQYF | TGTGCCAGCAGTGAACCTAGTCTTCCCAGGGACCATACTATGGAGACCCAGTACTTC